Below, 4 T cell receptor beta chains from the same sample are listed, as sequenced in a study of CD8 T cells in Susac syndrome. RNA, at about 0.45 to 1 ug, was reverse transcribed with random hexamers. TCRdb reprocessed the immunoSEQ multiplex PCR reads via MiXCR and lists one record per CDR3 protein. Of approximately 220,000 distinct CDR3 sequences listed, 95% are singletons. Sequencing was done on a sample of CD4+ T cells from PBMCs. The receptor set was obtained from a human donor with multiple sclerosis.

The chain has TRBV2 and TRBJ1-5, with D tentatively TRBD1 (6 bases). V shed 3 bases and J shed 7 bases, with 19 bases lying between them. The CDR3 loop spans 16 amino acids. Germline V gives CDR1 SNHLY, CDR2 FYNNEI. CDR3: CASSEPGGRGRQPQHF. CDR3 DNA: TGTGCCAGCAGTGAGCCCGGGGGCAGGGGACGGCAGCCCCAGCATTTT.

This rearrangement joins TRBV10-3 to TRBJ1-1; 9 bases agree with TRBD1. The CDR3 is 14 residues long. Germline loops: CDR1 ENHRY, CDR2 SYGVKD. J gave up 0 bases and V 7 bases, and 3 bases lay outside the gene matches. CDR3 region: CAITTGGLNTEAFF. CDR3 nucleotides: TGTGCCATCACAACAGGGGGCCTGAACACTGAAGCTTTCTTT.

CDR3 nucleotide sequence: TGTGCCAGCAGGCAGCGGGGCAGCACAGATACGCAGTATTTT. As protein: CASRQRGSTDTQYF. The J gene is TRBJ2-3, the V gene TRBV3-1; 7 bases fit TRBD2. CDR1 LGHDT and CDR2 YNNKEL come from the germline V gene (reference sequence). The J segment lost 0 bases and the V segment lost 6 bases, leaving 3 bases of the junction unmatched. The CDR3 sequence is 14 residues long.

J is TRBJ1-1 and V is TRBV30; a possible D gene is TRBD1 (6 bases). This CDR3 comprises 13 residues. Germline V CDR1 and CDR2: GTSNPN, SVGIG (reference sequence). V shed 4 bases and J shed 2 bases, with 11 bases lying between them. The CDR3 bases are TGTGCCTGGAACAGGGACTTAAACACTGAAGCTTTCTTT. This translates into CAWNRDLNTEAFF.